What follows are 10 T cell receptor beta chains derived from one specimen sequenced in a study of tumor-infiltrating lymphocytes in primary liver carcinoma. Total RNA and DNA came together from roughly 20-30 mg of bulk tissue without cell sorting. TCR beta cDNA was prepared out of roughly 490 ng total RNA by means of a constant-region primer. Sequencing libraries for TCR beta derived from three nested multiplex PCR rounds that used slightly modified ARM-PCR. For roughly 10 cycles apiece, the opening two PCR rounds ran with TRBV1-TRBV30 forward primers and a C-beta reverse primer. TCRdb reprocessed the multiplex PCR reads via MiXCR and lists one record per CDR3 protein. The repertoire consists of about 99,000 distinct CDR3 sequences, with about three quarters occurring once and the leading ten covering roughly 10%. The sample taken for sequencing was liver tumor tissue from sampling region 5. The subset here: tumor region T5, tumor centre. All receptors derive from a woman aged 55-75 years with primary liver carcinoma and hepatitis B virus infection.

Of note for this clonotype: Sequence at one end of the junction differs from germline and may be a read error. The chain combines TRBV5-1 with TRBJ2-1, with 13 bases aligning to TRBD2. This CDR3 is built from 20 residues. CDR1 and CDR2 from the germline V gene are SGHRS and YFSETQ. The CDR3 coding sequence is TGCGCCAGCAGCTTGGTGTTAGGACTAGCGGGAGAGAGGGCCTATAATGAGCGGTTCTTC. Amino acids: CASSLVLGLAGERAYNERFF.

This rearrangement joins TRBV28 to TRBJ2-2; D uncertain. V shed 7 bases and J shed 4 bases, with 7 bases lying between them. This CDR3 comprises 12 residues. Germline CDR1 and CDR2: MDHEN and SYDVKM. The CDR3, as DNA: TGTGCCAGCACCACGACCACCGGGGAGCTGTTTTTT. Amino acids: CASTTTTGELFF.

This clonotype was counted once. Relative to the germline gene, one junction end is altered; a read error may explain this. The CDR3 here is CVSSRTGPNSEAFF. For the CDR3, the DNA is TGTGTCAGCAGCCGTACAGGCCCGAACTCTGAAGCTTTCTTT. The genes are TRBV11-2 and TRBJ1-1, with a weak D call TRBD1 (5 bases). CDR3 length: 14 amino acids. Germline lookup yields CDR1 SGHAT and CDR2 FQNNGV.

Points on this clonotype: The junction departs from germline at one end; a sequencing error may be responsible. The chain uses TRBV15 and TRBJ2-7; TRBD2 matches at 9 bases. Germline V gene lookup returns CDR1 LNHNV and CDR2 YYDKDF (reference sequence). The CDR3 is 15 amino acids. CDR3 DNA sequence: TGTGCTACCAGTGGGGATATTAGCGGGAGTTACGAGCAGTACTTC. It encodes CATSGDISGSYEQYF.

This clonotype was detected ten times or more. The chain is built from TRBV30 and TRBJ1-1; D not certain. Trimming removed 0 bases at V and 2 bases at J, with 7 bases between. The length of the CDR3 is 13 residues. CDR1 is GTSNPN, CDR2 SVGIG, per germline (reference sequence). CDR3 DNA sequence: TGTGCCTGGAGTGTGAACGTTAACACTGAAGCTTTCTTT. Translating gives CAWSVNVNTEAFF.

The chain uses TRBV28 and TRBJ2-5; D not certain. The CDR3 totals 13 residues. Per germline, CDR1 MDHEN and CDR2 SYDVKM. V shed 6 bases and J shed 6 bases, with 14 bases lying between them. The CDR3, as DNA: TGTGCCAGCAGCCCAGGATTTATGAAGACCCAGTACTTC. Translating gives CASSPGFMKTQYF.

On this clonotype: Being one base from a much bigger clone, this may be a read error. Because the CDR3 is missing its conserved closing phenylalanine or tryptophan, this is likely a read error. V and J are TRBV6-1 and TRBJ2-1, with 7 bases identical to TRBD2. CDR3 length: 14 residues. Germline-derived CDR1 and CDR2 are MNHNS and SASEGT. After removal of 5 bases from V and 2 bases from J, the junction contained 3 bases not matched to a gene. The CDR3 loop reads CASSTSDPYNEQFL. CDR3 DNA: TGTGCCAGCAGTACTAGCGATCCCTACAATGAGCAGTTCCTC.

Turning to this clonotype: Germline and junction disagree at one end, which may indicate a read error. The chain joins TRBV4-1 to TRBJ2-3; possibly TRBD2 for D (6 bases). The germline gives CDR1 MGHRA, CDR2 YSYEKL. This CDR3 spans 14 amino acids. The CDR3: CASSLEEGRYTQYF. The CDR3 DNA is TGTGCCAGCAGCCTCGAGGAGGGCAGATATACGCAGTATTTT.

This clonotype ranks as medium-sized. V usage is TRBV11-2 and J usage is TRBJ2-3; 8 positions match TRBD2. CDR3 size: 15 residues. Trimming cost V 6 bases and J 0 bases; bases outside gene matches: 5. Looked up from germline, CDR1 is SGHAT and CDR2 is FQNNGV. The CDR3 here is CASRPSGGSTDTQYF. In DNA form, the CDR3 reads TGTGCCAGCAGGCCCTCGGGAGGGAGCACAGATACGCAGTATTTT.

This clonotype occurred many times. The chain employs TRBV14 and TRBJ2-7; 9 bases map to TRBD2. This CDR3 spans 16 amino acids. V dropped 5 bases and J dropped 1; count of bases not matched to a gene: 9. Germline CDR1 reads SGHDN; CDR2 reads FVKESK. This CDR3 reads CASSKRGGGGSYEQYF. CDR3 DNA: TGTGCCAGCAGCAAAAGAGGCGGGGGGGGATCCTACGAGCAGTACTTC. Full variable domain (rest looked up from reference TRBV14 and TRBJ2-7): EAGVTQFPSHSVIEKGQTVTLRCDPISGHDNLYWYRRVMGKEIKFLLHFVKESKQDESGMPNNRFLAERTGGTYSTLKVQPAELEDSGVYFCASSKRGGGGSYEQYFGPGTRLTVT.